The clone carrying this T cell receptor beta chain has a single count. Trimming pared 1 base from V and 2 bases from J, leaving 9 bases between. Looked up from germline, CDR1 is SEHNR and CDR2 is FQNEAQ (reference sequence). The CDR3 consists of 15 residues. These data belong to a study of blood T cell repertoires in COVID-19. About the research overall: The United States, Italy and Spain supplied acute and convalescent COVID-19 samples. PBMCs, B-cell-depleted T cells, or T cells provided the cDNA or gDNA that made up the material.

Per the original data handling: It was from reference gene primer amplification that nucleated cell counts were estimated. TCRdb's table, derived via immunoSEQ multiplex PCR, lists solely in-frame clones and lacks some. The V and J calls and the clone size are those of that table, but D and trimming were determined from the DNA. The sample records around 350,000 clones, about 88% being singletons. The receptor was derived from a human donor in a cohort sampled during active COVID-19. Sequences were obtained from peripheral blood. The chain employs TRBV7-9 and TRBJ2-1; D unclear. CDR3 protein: CASSLGHPTYNEQFF. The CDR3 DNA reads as TGTGCCAGCAGCTTAGGGCACCCCACCTACAATGAGCAGTTCTTC. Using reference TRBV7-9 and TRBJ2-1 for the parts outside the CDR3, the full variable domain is DTGVSQNPRHKITKRGQNVTFRCDPISEHNRLYWYRQTLGQGPEFLTYFQNEAQLEKSRLLSDRFSAERPKGSFSTLEIQRTEQGDSAMYLCASSLGHPTYNEQFFGPGTRLTVL.